One sample yielded the 8 T cell receptor beta chains listed below, sequenced in a study of post-analysis software for immune sequencing data. Included in the TCR beta cDNA libraries were unique molecular identifiers. TCRdb independently ran MiXCR on the PCR reads; one entry per CDR3 protein. Of about 820,000 distinct CDR3 sequences listed, 53% are singletons. The study's findings and limits: Patients had higher frequencies than controls of five or six TRBV segments, including TRBV5-6, TRBV5-1 and TRBV20-1.

Their specific antigens are unknown. The sample consisted of blood. The receptor source for this set is a girl aged 10 to 17 with multiple sclerosis.

The genes are TRBV29-1 and TRBJ2-7; D not resolved. Trimming removed 4 bases from V and 0 bases from J, with 13 bases in between. The CDR3 consists of 14 residues. Per the germline V gene, CDR1 is SQVTM and CDR2 is ANQGSEA. CDR3 sequence reads: CSVVGRMSSYEQYF. In DNA, the CDR3 is TGCAGCGTTGTGGGCAGGATGAGCTCCTACGAGCAGTACTTC.

This chain joins TRBV12-3 or TRBV12-4 and TRBJ1-2; D possibly corresponds to TRBD1 (6 bases). Trimming took 2 bases from V and 6 from J, leaving 10 bases between them. The CDR3 has 13 residues. CDR3 amino acids: CASSLRQENGYTF. The CDR3 nucleotides read TGTGCCAGCAGTTTACGACAGGAAAATGGCTACACCTTC.

The chain employs TRBV20-1 and TRBJ2-7, with 9 bases aligning to TRBD1. Per the germline V gene, CDR1 is DFQATT and CDR2 is SNEGSKA (reference sequence). The J segment lost 3 bases and the V segment lost 5 bases, leaving 5 bases of the junction unmatched. The CDR3 covers 13 residues. CDR3 coding DNA: TGCAGTGCTGGGCGACAGGGGGGCTACGAGCAGTACTTC. Translated, it gives CSAGRQGGYEQYF.

This clonotype was seen only once. The rearrangement links TRBV29-1 to TRBJ2-7; D remains ambiguous. Gene TRBJ2-5 matches the end of the DNA better, so the J call may be wrong. This CDR3 has 14 residues. Per the germline V gene, CDR1 is SQVTM and CDR2 is ANQGSEA. The CDR3 coding sequence is TGCAGCGTTCGCCCTATTCTACTGGCGGAGACCCAGTACTTC. Translated, it gives CSVRPILLAETQYF.

V and J are TRBV7-9 and TRBJ2-7; D is perhaps TRBD2 (6 bases). CDR1 and CDR2 from the germline V gene are SEHNR and FQNEAQ (reference sequence). With 7 bases removed from V and 4 bases from J, the gap between germline ends came to 20 bases. The CDR3 spans 15 residues. CDR3 loop: CASTSVGGRGYEQYF. The CDR3 nucleotides read TGTGCCAGCACCTCCGTGGGGGGTCGGGGATACGAGCAGTACTTC.

This clonotype was seen just once. V gene TRBV11-2 combines with J gene TRBJ2-4, with D possibly matching TRBD2 (6 bases). The ends were cut back, 3 bases at V and 1 base at J, with 19 bases in the middle. CDR1 is SGHAT and CDR2 is FQNNGV in the germline V gene. CDR3 size: 18 residues. The CDR3 nucleotides are TGTGCCAGCAGCTTCTCAGAAGCGGGCCCTAGCGCCAAAAACATTCAGTACTTC. This sequence encodes CASSFSEAGPSAKNIQYF.

A note on this clonotype: One end of the junction does not line up with germline, which may come from a read error. The V call is TRBV18, the J call TRBJ2-7; possibly TRBD1 for D (6 bases). The germline gives CDR1 KGHSH, CDR2 LQKENI. The CDR3 spans 15 residues. This CDR3 reads CASSPDYRELYEQYF. DNA for the CDR3: TGCGCCAGCTCGCCCGATTACAGGGAACTCTACGAGCAGTACTTC.

This clonotype turned up a few times. V and J are TRBV5-6 and TRBJ2-7, with D possibly being TRBD1 (5 bases). Deletions cut 4 bases from V and 5 bases from J, with 10 bases between. CDR3 size: 12 residues. Looked up from germline, CDR1 is SGHDT and CDR2 is YYEEEE. In nucleotides, the CDR3 is TGTGCCAGCAGCGGGCAGGGAAACGAGCAGTACTTC. Translating gives CASSGQGNEQYF.